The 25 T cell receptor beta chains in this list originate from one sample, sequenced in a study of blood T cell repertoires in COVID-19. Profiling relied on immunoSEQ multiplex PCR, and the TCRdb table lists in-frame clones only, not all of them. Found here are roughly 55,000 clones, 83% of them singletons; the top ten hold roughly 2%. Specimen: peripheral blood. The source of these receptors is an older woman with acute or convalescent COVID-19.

CDR3 loop: CASSRQGSYNSPLHF. CDR3 coding DNA: TGTGCCAGCAGTCGACAGGGCTCCTATAATTCACCCCTCCACTTT. The V and J genes are TRBV6-5 and TRBJ1-6; 7 nucleotides match TRBD1. V trimming: 5 bases; J trimming: 0 bases; junction bases outside the gene matches: 1. The germline V gene has CDR1 MNHEY and CDR2 SVGAGI. The CDR3 has 15 amino acids.

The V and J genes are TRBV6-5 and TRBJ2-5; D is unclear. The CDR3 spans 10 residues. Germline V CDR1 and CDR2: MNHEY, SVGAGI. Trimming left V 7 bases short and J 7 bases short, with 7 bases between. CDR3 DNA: TGTGCCAGCACCTCAGGGACCCAGTACTTC. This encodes CASTSGTQYF.

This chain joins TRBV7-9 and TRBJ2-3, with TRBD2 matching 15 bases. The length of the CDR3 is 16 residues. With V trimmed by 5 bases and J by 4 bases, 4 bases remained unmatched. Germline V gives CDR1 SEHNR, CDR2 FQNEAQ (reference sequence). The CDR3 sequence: CASSLGLAGGPDTQYF. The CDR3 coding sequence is TGTGCCAGCAGCCTCGGACTAGCGGGGGGGCCAGATACGCAGTATTTT.

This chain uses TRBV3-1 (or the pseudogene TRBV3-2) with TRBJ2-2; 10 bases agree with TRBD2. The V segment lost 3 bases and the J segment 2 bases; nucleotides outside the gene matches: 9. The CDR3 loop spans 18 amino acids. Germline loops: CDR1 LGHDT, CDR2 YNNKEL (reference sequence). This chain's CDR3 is CASSQWSGRVFNTGELFF. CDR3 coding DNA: TGTGCCAGCAGCCAGTGGAGCGGGAGGGTGTTCAACACCGGGGAGCTGTTTTTT.

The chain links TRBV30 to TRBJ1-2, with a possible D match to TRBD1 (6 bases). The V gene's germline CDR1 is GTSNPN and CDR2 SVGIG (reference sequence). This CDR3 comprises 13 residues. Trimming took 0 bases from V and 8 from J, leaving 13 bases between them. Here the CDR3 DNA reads TGTGCCTGGAGTGTACAGACAGGTCTCGGCTACACCTTC. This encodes CAWSVQTGLGYTF. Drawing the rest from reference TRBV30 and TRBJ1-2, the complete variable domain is SQTIHQWPATLVQPVGSPLSLECTVEGTSNPNLYWYRQAAGRGLQLLFYSVGIGQISSEVPQNLSASRPQDRQFILSSKKLLLSDSGFYLCAWSVQTGLGYTFGSGTRLTVV.

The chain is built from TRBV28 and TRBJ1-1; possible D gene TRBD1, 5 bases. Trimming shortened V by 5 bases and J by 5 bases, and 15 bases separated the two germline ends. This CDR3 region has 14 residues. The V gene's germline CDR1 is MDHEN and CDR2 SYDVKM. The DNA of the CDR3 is TGTGCCAGCAGTAAAACAGGAAGTCGGACTGAAGCTTTCTTT. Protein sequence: CASSKTGSRTEAFF. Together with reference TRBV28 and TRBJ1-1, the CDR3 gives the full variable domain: DVKVTQSSRYLVKRTGEKVFLECVQDMDHENMFWYRQDPGLGLRLIYFSYDVKMKEKGDIPEGYSVSREKKERFSLILESASTNQTSMYLCASSKTGSRTEAFFGQGTRLTVV.

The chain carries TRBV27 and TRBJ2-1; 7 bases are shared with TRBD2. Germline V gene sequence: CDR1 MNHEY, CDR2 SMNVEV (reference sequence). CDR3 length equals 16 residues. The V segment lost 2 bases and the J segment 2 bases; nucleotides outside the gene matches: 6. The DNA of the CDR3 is TGTGCCAGCAGTTTAGATCGGGCGGGAGCCTACAATGAGCAGTTCTTC. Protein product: CASSLDRAGAYNEQFF.

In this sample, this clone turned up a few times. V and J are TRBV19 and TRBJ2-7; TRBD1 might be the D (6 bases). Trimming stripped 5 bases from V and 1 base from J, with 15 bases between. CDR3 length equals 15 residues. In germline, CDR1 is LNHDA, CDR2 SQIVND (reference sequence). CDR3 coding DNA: TGTGCCAGTAGTCAATGGGGGCTACGGTCCTACGAGCAGTACTTC. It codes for CASSQWGLRSYEQYF.

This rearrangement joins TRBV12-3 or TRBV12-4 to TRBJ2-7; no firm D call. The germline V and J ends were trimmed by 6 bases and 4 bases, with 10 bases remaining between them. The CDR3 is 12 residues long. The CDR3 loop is CASRGRRYEQYF. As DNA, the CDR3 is TGTGCCAGCAGAGGAAGGAGATACGAGCAGTACTTC.

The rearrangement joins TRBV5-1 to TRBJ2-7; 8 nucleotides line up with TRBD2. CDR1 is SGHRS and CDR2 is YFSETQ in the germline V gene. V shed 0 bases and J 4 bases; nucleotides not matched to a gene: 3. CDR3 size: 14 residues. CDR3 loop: CASSLGSGTYEQYF. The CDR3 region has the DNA TGCGCCAGCAGCTTGGGTAGCGGGACTTACGAGCAGTACTTC. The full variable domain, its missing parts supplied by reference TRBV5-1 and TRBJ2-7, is KAGVTQTPRYLIKTRGQQVTLSCSPISGHRSVSWYQQTPGQGLQFLFEYFSETQRNKGNFPGRFSGRQFSNSRSEMNVSTLELGDSALYLCASSLGSGTYEQYFGPGTRLTVT.

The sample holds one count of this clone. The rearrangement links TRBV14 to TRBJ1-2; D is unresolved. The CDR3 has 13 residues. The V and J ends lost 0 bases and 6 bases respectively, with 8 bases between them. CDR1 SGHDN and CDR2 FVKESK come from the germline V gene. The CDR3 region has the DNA TGTGCCAGCAGCCAAGATCCAGGCGATGGCTACACCTTC. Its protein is CASSQDPGDGYTF.

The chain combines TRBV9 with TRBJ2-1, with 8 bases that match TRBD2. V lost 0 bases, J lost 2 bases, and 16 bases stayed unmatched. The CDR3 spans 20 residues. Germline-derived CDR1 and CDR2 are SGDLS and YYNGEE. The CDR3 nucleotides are TGTGCCAGCAGCGTAGCCTCTTTATTTGGCGGGGGGCGAACCTACAATGAGCAGTTCTTC. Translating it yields CASSVASLFGGGRTYNEQFF.

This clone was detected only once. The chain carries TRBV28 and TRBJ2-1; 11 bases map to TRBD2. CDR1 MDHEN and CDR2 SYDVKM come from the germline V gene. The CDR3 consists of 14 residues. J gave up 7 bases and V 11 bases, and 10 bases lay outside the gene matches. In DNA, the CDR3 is TGTGCCTCCAAACTAGCGGGGGATTATAATGAGCAGTTCTTC. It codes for CASKLAGDYNEQFF.

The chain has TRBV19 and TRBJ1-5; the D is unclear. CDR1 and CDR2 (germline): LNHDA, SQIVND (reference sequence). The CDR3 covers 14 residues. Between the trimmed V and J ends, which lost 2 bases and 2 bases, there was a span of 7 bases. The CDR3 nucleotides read TGTGCCAGTAGTATAAGCCTGGGCAATCAGCCCCAGCATTTT. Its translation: CASSISLGNQPQHF.

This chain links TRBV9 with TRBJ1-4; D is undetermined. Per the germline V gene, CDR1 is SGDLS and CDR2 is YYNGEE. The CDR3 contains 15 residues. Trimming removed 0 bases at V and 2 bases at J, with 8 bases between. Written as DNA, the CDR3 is TGTGCCAGCAGCGTAGCCGGGTCTACTAATGAAAAACTGTTTTTT. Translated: CASSVAGSTNEKLFF.

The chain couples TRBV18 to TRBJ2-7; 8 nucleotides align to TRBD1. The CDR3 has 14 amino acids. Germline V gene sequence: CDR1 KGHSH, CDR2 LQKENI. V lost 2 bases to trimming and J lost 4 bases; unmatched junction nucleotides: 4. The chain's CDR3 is CASSPIRGQYEQYF. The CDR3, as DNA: TGTGCCAGCTCACCAATCAGGGGGCAATACGAGCAGTACTTC.

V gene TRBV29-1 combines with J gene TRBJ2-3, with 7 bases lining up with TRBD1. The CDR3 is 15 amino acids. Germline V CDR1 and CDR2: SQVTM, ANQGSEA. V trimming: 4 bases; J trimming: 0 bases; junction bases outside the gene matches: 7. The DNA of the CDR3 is TGCAGCGTTGTTGGGACAGCCCACAGCACAGATACGCAGTATTTT. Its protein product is CSVVGTAHSTDTQYF.

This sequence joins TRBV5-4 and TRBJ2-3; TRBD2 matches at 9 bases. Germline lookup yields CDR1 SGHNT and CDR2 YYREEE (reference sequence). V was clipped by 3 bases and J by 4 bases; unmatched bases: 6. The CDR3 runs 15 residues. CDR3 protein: CASSSGTSSPDTQYF. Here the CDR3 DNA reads TGTGCCAGCAGCTCCGGGACTAGCAGTCCAGATACGCAGTATTTT.

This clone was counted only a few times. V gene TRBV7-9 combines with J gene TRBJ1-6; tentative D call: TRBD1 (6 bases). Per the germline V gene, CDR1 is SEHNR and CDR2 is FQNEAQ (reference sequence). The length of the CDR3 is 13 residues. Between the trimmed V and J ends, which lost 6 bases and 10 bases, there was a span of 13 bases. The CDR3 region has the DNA TGTGCCAGCAGTCGACAGGTCAGGTCACCCCTCCACTTT. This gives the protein CASSRQVRSPLHF.

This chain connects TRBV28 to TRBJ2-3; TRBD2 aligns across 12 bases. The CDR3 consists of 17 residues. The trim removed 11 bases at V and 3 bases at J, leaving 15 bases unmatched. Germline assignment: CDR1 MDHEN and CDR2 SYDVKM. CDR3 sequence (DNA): TGTGCCGGGCAGTCTAGCGGGGGGGCCTTTGGTACAGATACGCAGTATTTT. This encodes CAGQSSGGAFGTDTQYF.

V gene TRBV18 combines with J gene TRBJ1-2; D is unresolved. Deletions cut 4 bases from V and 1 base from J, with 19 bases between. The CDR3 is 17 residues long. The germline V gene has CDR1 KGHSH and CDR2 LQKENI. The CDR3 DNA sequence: TGTGCCAGCTCACGGACTTCGGGAGGGAGTGATAACTATGGCTACACCTTC. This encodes CASSRTSGGSDNYGYTF. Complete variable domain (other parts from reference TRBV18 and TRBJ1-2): NAGVMQNPRHLVRRRGQEARLRCSPMKGHSHVYWYRQLPEEGLKFMVYLQKENIIDESGMPKERFSAEFPKEGPSILRIQQVVRGDSAAYFCASSRTSGGSDNYGYTFGSGTRLTVV.

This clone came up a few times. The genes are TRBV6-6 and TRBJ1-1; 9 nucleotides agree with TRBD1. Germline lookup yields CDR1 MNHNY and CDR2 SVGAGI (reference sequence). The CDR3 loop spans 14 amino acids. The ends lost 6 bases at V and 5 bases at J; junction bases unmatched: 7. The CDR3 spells CASSPIQGATEAFF. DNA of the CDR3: TGTGCCAGCAGCCCAATACAGGGGGCTACTGAAGCTTTCTTT.

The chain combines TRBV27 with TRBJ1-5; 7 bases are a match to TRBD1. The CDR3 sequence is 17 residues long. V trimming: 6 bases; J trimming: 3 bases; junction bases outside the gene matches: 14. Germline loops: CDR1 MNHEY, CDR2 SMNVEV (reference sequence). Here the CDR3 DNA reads TGTGCCAGCAGCCCCAGGGGGGTCGGACAGACCAATCAGCCCCAGCATTTT. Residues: CASSPRGVGQTNQPQHF.

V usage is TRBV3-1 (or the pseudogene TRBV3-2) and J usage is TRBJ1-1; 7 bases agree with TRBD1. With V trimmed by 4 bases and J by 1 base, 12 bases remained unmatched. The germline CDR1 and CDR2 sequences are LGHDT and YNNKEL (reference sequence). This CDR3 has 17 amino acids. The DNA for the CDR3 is TGTGCCAGCAGCCTCCGAGGGAAGGGGGCACAGAACACTGAAGCTTTCTTT. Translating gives CASSLRGKGAQNTEAFF.

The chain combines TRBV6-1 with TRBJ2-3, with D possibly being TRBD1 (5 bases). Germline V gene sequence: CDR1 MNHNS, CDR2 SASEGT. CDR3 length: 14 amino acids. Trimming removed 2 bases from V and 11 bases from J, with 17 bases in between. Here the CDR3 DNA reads TGTGCCAGCAGTGAATCCCCAACAGGCCACGGGCAGTATTTT. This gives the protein CASSESPTGHGQYF.